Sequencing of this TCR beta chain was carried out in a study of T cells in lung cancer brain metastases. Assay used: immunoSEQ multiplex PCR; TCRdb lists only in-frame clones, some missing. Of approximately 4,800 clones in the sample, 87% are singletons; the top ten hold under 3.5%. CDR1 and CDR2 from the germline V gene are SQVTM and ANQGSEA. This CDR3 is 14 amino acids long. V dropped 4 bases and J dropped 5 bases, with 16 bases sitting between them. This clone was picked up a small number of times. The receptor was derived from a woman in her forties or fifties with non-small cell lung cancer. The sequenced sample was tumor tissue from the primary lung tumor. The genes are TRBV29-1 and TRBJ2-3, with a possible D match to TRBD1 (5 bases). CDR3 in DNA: TGCAGCGTTGTGGGCAGGGAAACGGTAGATACGCAGTATTTT. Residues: CSVVGRETVDTQYF.